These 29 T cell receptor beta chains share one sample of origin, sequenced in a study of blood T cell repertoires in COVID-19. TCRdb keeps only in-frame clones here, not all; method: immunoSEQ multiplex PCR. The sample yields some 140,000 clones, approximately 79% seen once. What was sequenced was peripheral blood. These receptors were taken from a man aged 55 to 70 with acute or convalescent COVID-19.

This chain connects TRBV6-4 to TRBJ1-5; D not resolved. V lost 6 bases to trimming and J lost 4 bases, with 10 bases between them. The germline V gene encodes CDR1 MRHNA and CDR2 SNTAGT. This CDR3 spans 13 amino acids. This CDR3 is CASSTDTNQPQHF. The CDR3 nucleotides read TGTGCCAGCAGCACAGATACGAATCAGCCCCAGCATTTT.

CDR3 sequence: CASSSGTGKKLFF. In nucleotides, the CDR3 is TGTGCCAGCAGTTCCGGGACAGGGAAAAAACTGTTTTTT. This sequence joins TRBV6-2 or TRBV6-3 and TRBJ1-4, with TRBD1 identical over 9 bases. V shed 4 bases and J 9 bases; nucleotides not matched to a gene: 3. There are 13 residues in the CDR3. The germline CDR1 and CDR2 sequences are MNHEY and SVGEGT.

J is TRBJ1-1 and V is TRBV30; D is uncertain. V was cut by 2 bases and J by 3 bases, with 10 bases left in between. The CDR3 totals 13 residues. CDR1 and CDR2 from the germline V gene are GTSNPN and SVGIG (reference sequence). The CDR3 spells CAWSRQVDTEAFF. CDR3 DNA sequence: TGTGCCTGGAGTCGGCAGGTTGACACTGAAGCTTTCTTT.

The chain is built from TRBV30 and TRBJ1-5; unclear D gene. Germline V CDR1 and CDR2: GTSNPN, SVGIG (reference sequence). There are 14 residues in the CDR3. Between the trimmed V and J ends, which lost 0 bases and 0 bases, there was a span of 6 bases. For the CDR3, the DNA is TGTGCCTGGAGTGTAGACTATAGCAATCAGCCCCAGCATTTT. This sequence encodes CAWSVDYSNQPQHF.

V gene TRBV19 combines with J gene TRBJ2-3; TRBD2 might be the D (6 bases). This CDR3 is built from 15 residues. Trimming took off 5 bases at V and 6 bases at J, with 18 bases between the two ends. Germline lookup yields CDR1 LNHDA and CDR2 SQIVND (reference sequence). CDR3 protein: CASSGYGGKRDTQYF. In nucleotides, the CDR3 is TGTGCCAGTAGTGGCTACGGAGGGAAGCGGGATACGCAGTATTTT.

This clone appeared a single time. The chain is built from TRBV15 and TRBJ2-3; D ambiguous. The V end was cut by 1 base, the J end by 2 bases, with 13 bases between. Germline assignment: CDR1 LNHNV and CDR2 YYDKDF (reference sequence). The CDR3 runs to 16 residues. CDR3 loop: CATSRGPQQPTDTQYF. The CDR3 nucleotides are TGTGCCACCAGCAGAGGTCCCCAACAACCCACAGATACGCAGTATTTT.

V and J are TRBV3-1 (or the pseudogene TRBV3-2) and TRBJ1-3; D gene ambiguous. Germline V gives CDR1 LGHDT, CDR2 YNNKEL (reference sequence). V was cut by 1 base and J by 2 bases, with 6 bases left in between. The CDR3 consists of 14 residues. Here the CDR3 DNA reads TGTGCCAGCAGCCAAGGTTCCGCTGGAAACACCATATATTTT. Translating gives CASSQGSAGNTIYF.

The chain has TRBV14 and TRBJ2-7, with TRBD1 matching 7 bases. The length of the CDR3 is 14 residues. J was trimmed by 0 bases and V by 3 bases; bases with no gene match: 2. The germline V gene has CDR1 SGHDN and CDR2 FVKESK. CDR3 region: CASSHGTASYEQYF. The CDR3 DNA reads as TGTGCCAGCAGCCATGGGACAGCCTCCTACGAGCAGTACTTC.

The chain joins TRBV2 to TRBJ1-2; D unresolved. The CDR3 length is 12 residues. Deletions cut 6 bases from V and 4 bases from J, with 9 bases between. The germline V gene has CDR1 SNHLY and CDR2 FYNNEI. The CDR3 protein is CASSSDTYGYTF. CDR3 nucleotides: TGTGCCAGCAGCTCAGACACCTATGGCTACACCTTC.

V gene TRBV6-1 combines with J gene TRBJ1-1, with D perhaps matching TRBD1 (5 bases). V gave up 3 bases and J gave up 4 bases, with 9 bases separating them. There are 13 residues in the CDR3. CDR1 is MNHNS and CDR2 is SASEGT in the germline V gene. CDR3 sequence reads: CASSETVGTEAFF. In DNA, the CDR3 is TGTGCCAGCAGTGAGACAGTCGGCACTGAAGCTTTCTTT.

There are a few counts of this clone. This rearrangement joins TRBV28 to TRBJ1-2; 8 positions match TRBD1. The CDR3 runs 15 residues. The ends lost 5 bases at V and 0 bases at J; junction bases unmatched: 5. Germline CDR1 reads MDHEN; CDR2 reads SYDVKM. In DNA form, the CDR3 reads TGTGCCAGCAGTCGAGACAGGGGCGCTAACTATGGCTACACCTTC. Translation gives CASSRDRGANYGYTF.

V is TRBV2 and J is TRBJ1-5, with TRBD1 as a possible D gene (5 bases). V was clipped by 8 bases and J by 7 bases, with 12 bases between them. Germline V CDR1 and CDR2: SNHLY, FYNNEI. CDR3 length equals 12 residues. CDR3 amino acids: CASGGGGQPQHF. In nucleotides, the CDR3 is TGTGCCAGCGGGGGAGGAGGGCAGCCCCAGCATTTT.

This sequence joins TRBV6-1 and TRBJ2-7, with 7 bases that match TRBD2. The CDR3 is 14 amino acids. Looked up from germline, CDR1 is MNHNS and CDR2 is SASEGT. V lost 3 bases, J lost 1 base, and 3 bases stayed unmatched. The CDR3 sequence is CASSDEGGSYEQYF. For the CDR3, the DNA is TGTGCCAGCAGTGATGAGGGAGGGTCCTACGAGCAGTACTTC.

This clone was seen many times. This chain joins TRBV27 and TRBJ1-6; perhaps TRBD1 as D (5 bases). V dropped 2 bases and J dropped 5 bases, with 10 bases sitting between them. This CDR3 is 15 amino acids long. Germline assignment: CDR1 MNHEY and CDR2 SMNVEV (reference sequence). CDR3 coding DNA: TGTGCCAGCAGTTTAGATGGACACCATAATTCACCCCTCCACTTT. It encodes CASSLDGHHNSPLHF.

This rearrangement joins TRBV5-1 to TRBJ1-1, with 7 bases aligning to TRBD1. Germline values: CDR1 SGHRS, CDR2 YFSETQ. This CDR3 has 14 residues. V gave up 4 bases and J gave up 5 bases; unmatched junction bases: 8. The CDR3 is CASSSSGGRTEAFF. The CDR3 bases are TGCGCCAGCAGCAGTTCAGGGGGGCGTACTGAAGCTTTCTTT.

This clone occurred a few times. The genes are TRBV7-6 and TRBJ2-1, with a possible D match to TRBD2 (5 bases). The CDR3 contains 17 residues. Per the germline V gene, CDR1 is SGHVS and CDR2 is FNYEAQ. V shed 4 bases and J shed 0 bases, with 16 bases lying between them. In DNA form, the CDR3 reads TGTGCCAGCAGCTCCCTCAGCGGAGTGGGCTCCTACAATGAGCAGTTCTTC. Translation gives CASSSLSGVGSYNEQFF.

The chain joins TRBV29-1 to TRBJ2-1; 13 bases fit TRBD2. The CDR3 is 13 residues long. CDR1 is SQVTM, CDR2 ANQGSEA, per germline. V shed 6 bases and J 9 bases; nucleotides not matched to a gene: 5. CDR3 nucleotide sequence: TGCAGCGTAACCGGGACTAGCGGGGTTGAGCAGTTCTTC. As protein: CSVTGTSGVEQFF.

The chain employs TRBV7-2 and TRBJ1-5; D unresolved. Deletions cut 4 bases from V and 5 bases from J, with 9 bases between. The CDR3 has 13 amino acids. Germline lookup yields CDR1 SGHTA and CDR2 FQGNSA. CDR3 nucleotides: TGTGCCAGCAGCTCCGTGGCGGATCAGCCCCAGCATTTT. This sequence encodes CASSSVADQPQHF.

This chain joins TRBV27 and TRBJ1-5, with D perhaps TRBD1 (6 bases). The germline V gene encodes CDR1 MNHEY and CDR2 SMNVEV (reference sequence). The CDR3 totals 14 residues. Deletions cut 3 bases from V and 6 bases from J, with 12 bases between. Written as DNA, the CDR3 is TGTGCCAGCAGTTTTGCAGGGGAAGGTCAGCCCCAGCATTTT. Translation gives CASSFAGEGQPQHF.

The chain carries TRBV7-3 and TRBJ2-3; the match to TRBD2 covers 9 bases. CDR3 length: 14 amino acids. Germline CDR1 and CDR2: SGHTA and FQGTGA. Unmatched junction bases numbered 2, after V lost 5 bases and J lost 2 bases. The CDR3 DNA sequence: TGTGCCAGCAGCCTAGCGGGGAACACAGATACGCAGTATTTT. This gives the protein CASSLAGNTDTQYF.

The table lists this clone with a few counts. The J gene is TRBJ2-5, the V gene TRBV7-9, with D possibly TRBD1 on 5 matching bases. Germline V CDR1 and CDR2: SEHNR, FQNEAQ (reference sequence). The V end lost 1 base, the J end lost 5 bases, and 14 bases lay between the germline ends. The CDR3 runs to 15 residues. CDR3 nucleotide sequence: TGTGCCAGCAGCTTAGTCGGCAGGGCGGAGGAGACCCAGTACTTC. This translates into CASSLVGRAEETQYF.

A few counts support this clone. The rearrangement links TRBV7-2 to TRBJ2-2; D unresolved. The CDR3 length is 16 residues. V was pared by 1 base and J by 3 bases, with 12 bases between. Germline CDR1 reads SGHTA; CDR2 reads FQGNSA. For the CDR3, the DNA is TGTGCCAGCAGCTTAGTTCCGAGTTTGGACACCGGGGAGCTGTTTTTT. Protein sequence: CASSLVPSLDTGELFF.

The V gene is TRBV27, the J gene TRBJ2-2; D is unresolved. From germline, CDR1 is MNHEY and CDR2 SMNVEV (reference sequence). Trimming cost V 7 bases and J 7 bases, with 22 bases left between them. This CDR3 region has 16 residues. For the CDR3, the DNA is TGTGCCAGCAAGGTTTGGCCTGATTTGCGGAGCGGGGAGCTGTTTTTT. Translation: CASKVWPDLRSGELFF.

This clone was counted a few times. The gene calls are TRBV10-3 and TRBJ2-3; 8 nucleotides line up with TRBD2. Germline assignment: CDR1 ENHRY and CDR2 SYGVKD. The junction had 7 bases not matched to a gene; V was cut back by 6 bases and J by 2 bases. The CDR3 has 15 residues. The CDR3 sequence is CAISPTSENTDTQYF. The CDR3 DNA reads TGTGCCATCAGCCCGACTAGCGAGAACACAGATACGCAGTATTTT.

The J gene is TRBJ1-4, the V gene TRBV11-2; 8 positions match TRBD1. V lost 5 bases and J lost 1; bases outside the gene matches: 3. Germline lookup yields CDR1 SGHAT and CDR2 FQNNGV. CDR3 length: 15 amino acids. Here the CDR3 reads CASSLDRVTNEKLFF. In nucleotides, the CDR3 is TGTGCCAGCAGCCTGGACAGGGTAACTAATGAAAAACTGTTTTTT.

The CDR3 DNA reads as TGTGCCAGCAGTTACCTGACGGGAGTATACCCGTATGGCTACACCTTC. Translated, it gives CASSYLTGVYPYGYTF. The chain links TRBV6-2 or TRBV6-3 to TRBJ1-2, with D unresolved. Germline lookup yields CDR1 MNHEY and CDR2 SVGEGT. This CDR3 contains 16 residues. V lost 2 bases, J lost 5 bases, and 18 bases lay in between.

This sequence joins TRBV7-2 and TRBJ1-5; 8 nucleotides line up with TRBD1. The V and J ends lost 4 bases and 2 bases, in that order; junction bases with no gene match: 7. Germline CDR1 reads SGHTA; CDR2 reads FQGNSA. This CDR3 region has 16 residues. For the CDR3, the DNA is TGTGCCAGCAGCTCACAGGGGGTCAGGGGCAATCAGCCCCAGCATTTT. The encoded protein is CASSSQGVRGNQPQHF.

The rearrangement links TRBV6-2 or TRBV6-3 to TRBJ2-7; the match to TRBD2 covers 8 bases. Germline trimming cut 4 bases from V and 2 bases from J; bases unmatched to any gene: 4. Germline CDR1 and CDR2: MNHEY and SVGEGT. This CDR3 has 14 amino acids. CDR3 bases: TGTGCCAGCAGTTTAGGGACTAGAACCTACGAGCAGTACTTC. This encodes CASSLGTRTYEQYF.

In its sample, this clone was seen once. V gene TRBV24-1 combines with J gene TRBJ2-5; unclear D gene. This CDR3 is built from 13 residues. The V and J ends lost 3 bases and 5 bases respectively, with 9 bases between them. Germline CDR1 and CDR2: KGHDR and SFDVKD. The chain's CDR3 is CATSDRARETQYF. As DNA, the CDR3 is TGTGCCACCAGTGATCGAGCCAGGGAGACCCAGTACTTC.